This T cell receptor beta chain was retrieved from a study of blood T cell repertoires in COVID-19. About the study: The study drew acute and convalescent COVID-19 samples from the United States, Italy and Spain. Sources were T cells, B-cell-depleted T cells, or PBMCs; the material itself was cDNA or gDNA.

Methods used by the authors: The authors estimated nucleated cell counts from reference gene primer amplification. The protocol was immunoSEQ multiplex PCR, while the TCRdb copy is restricted to in-frame clones and leaves out a portion. V, J and clone size were drawn from that table, and D and trimming were deduced from the DNA. This table holds about 170,000 clones, 83% found once. Sequencing used peripheral blood. The sequence derives from a woman older than 75 with acute or convalescent COVID-19.

The CDR3 loop is CAWSVGSGNTEAFF. The CDR3 bases are TGTGCCTGGAGTGTAGGCTCAGGGAACACTGAAGCTTTCTTT. The rearrangement uses TRBV30 and TRBJ1-1; D unresolved. The ends were cut back, 0 bases at V and 1 base at J, with 9 bases in the middle. Germline V gene lookup returns CDR1 GTSNPN and CDR2 SVGIG (reference sequence). CDR3 length: 14 residues.